The present T cell receptor beta chain was sequenced within a study of blood T cells in healthy people across ages. Whole-study results and caveats: Percentage of naive T cells showed a strong correlation with TCR beta diversity.

Trimming took 5 bases from V and 3 from J; bases not matched to a gene: 12. The CDR3 spans 15 residues. Germline V gene data show CDR1 as DFQATT and CDR2 as SNEGSKA (reference sequence). In the case of this clonotype: The antigen remains unidentified.

The second PCR ran about 6 to 12 cycles with a sample-barcoded 5' primer and J-beta primers. TCRdb called the 5' RACE reads again in MiXCR, with one record for every CDR3 protein. Of 1,500,000 or so distinct CDR3 sequences listed, approximately 42% are singletons. The J gene is TRBJ2-7, the V gene TRBV20-1; TRBD1 agrees at 8 bases. The clonotype originates from a woman younger than 30 in good health. The sample comprised blood. The CDR3 region has the DNA TGCAGTGCTTTTCGCCCGGACAGGGCCATCTACGAGCAGTACTTC. It is translated as CSAFRPDRAIYEQYF.